The TCR beta chain described here comes from a study of spatial heterogeneity in lung cancer. At the level of the study: Donors were 72 untreated early-stage non-small cell lung cancer patients.

This clonotype has a count of ten or more. As for time point: blood at routine non-recurrence follow-up after resection. Tumor, nontumor lung or frozen PBMC supplied whole RNA that was sequenced unsorted. Every individual TCR cDNA molecule carried its own unique molecular identifier, which allowed correction of PCR and sequencing errors. TCRdb re-analysed the 5' RACE reads in MiXCR, keeping a single row per CDR3 protein. The sample consists of some 120,000 distinct CDR3 sequences, 12% of them appearing once. Unmatched junction bases numbered 4, after V lost 4 bases and J lost 4 bases. CDR3 length: 13 residues.

V usage is TRBV12-3 or TRBV12-4 and J usage is TRBJ2-7; 7 nucleotides line up with TRBD1. The receptor was isolated from a male donor with early-stage non-small cell lung cancer. The sequencing here drew on PBMCs, taken at follow-up. The CDR3 coding sequence is TGTGCCAGCAGTTCCCAGACAGGGTACGAGCAGTACTTC. It encodes CASSSQTGYEQYF.